This T cell receptor (beta chain) is drawn from a study of shared T cell receptors in the human thymus. TCRdb's table, derived via immunoSEQ multiplex PCR, lists solely in-frame clones and lacks some. The top ten hold about 0.013% of the sample, which has hundreds of thousands of clones, around three quarters seen once. Germline V gives CDR1 MNHNS, CDR2 SASEGT. The length of the CDR3 is 14 residues. Trimming removed 6 bases at V and 2 bases at J, with 11 bases between. This sample was shared with a second study, whose subject was human thymus T cells. Turning to that study: Thymic and blood repertoires appeared to show biased V and J gene usage.

The sequence was collected from a boy under two years old with a congenital heart defect. The chain couples TRBV6-1 to TRBJ1-3; D is ambiguous. Specimen: thymocytes. CDR3 DNA: TGTGCCAGCAGGGCCGAGAGGCCTGGAAACACCATATATTTT. Translation: CASRAERPGNTIYF.